This record looks at one T cell receptor beta chain sequence and its context. No antigen is known for it. One end of the junction does not line up with germline, which may come from a read error. Alongside blood RNA obtained from unsorted whole blood, germline DNA was also extracted. Collection of around 4 milliliters of peripheral blood took place before surgery. The template, around 540 ng total RNA, yielded TCR beta cDNA made with a constant-region primer. A slightly modified ARM-PCR protocol with three nested multiplex PCR rounds produced these TCR beta libraries. The study ran its first two PCR rounds for roughly 10 cycles each, using TRBV1-TRBV30 forward primers and a C-beta reverse primer. From the multiplex PCR reads, TCRdb called clonotypes with MiXCR, one entry per CDR3 protein. This table holds about 310,000 distinct CDR3 sequences, almost 60% found once. CDR1 and CDR2 (germline): MGHRA, YSYEKL. The CDR3 covers 16 residues.

This sample was taken from a study of tumor-infiltrating lymphocytes in primary liver carcinoma. Study summary: T1-T3 N0M0 was the stage of the tumors, which were 4.2 to 10 cm across.

General study findings and limits: Paired tumor-adjacent and tumor-blood samples overlapped less than tumor region pairs did.

The V and J genes are TRBV4-1 and TRBJ2-7; 9 bases match TRBD2. The sequence came from a woman in her 30s with primary liver carcinoma and hepatitis B virus infection. Input material: peripheral blood. CDR3 coding DNA: TGCGCCAGCAGCCACCCCTTAGCGGGAGTAGGCTACGAGCATTACTTC. It specifies CASSHPLAGVGYEHYF.